A single sample is the source of the 5 T cell receptor beta chains below, sequenced in a study of shared clonotypes between healthy human individuals. Profiled with immunoSEQ multiplex PCR; TCRdb holds only in-frame clones, not every one. The sample consists of about 1 million clones, 75% of them appearing once. Specimen: memory CD4+ T cells sorted from blood. Specified subset: CD45RA-negative fraction. The receptors shown here come from a man aged 18 to 29 in good health.

The rearrangement uses TRBV2 and TRBJ2-7, with D maybe TRBD1 (5 bases). The CDR3 is made up of 15 amino acids. Trimming left V 4 bases short and J 2 bases short, with 15 bases between. Germline loops: CDR1 SNHLY, CDR2 FYNNEI. CDR3: CASSVGGDSTYEQYF. The CDR3 DNA reads TGTGCCAGCAGTGTCGGTGGTGACAGTACCTACGAGCAGTACTTC.

This chain connects TRBV9 to TRBJ1-1, with 8 bases identical to TRBD1. This CDR3 is 14 amino acids long. Trimming cost V 3 bases and J 4 bases; bases outside gene matches: 5. Per the germline V gene, CDR1 is SGDLS and CDR2 is YYNGEE. In DNA, the CDR3 is TGTGCCAGCAGCGCGCAGCAGGGGGCCACTGAAGCTTTCTTT. As protein: CASSAQQGATEAFF.

This clone was counted once. The rearrangement uses TRBV30 and TRBJ2-1; 11 positions match TRBD1. The CDR3 has 16 amino acids. From germline, CDR1 is GTSNPN and CDR2 SVGIG (reference sequence). Unmatched junction bases numbered 10, after V lost 3 bases and J lost 6 bases. CDR3 loop: CAWSETGTGGSNEQFF. The CDR3 region has the DNA TGTGCCTGGAGCGAGACCGGGACAGGGGGTTCCAATGAGCAGTTCTTC. Based on the CDR3 plus reference TRBV30 and TRBJ2-1, the full variable domain is SQTIHQWPATLVQPVGSPLSLECTVEGTSNPNLYWYRQAAGRGLQLLFYSVGIGQISSEVPQNLSASRPQDRQFILSSKKLLLSDSGFYLCAWSETGTGGSNEQFFGPGTRLTVL.

The chain combines TRBV2 with TRBJ1-6, with D unresolved. The ends were cut back, 5 bases at V and 9 bases at J, with 14 bases in the middle. Germline V CDR1 and CDR2: SNHLY, FYNNEI. This CDR3 is 14 amino acids long. The CDR3 nucleotides read TGTGCCAGCAGTTGGACCGGGCTCAGTTCACCCCTCCACTTT. It encodes CASSWTGLSSPLHF.

The chain combines TRBV6-5 with TRBJ2-2; D tentatively fits TRBD1 or TRBD2 (5 bases each). Germline V gene data show CDR1 as MNHEY and CDR2 as SVGAGI. V was clipped by 6 bases and J by 1 base, with 12 bases between them. This CDR3 is built from 15 residues. CDR3 coding DNA: TGTGCCAGCAGATCCGGGACGGGGAACACCGGGGAGCTGTTTTTT. This translates into CASRSGTGNTGELFF.